This T cell receptor (beta chain) was recovered during a study of OX40 agonist ivuxolimab in advanced cancers. Study-level points and caveats: The CD4+ and CD8+ T cells in the blood had expanded clonally by week 6 at 0.1 to 3.0 mg/kg.

Germline assignment: CDR1 MNHNS and CDR2 SASEGT. The V end lost 7 bases, the J end lost 8 bases, and 20 bases lay between the germline ends. The CDR3 length is 14 residues. The protocol was immunoSEQ multiplex PCR, while the TCRdb copy is restricted to in-frame clones and leaves out a portion. Of tens of thousands of clones listed, 87% were seen once; the top ten hold just over 0.75%. Worth noting for this clone: Its antigen remains unidentified.

Sequenced here: CD4+ or CD8+ T cells sorted from blood, sampled in a trial of the OX40 agonist ivuxolimab. The TCR was taken from an adult with an advanced solid tumor such as melanoma, head and neck, liver or kidney cancer. J is TRBJ1-2 and V is TRBV6-1; maybe TRBD1 (5 bases). Here the CDR3 reads CASNSAGPAGGYTF. DNA for the CDR3: TGTGCCAGCAATTCGGCAGGGCCCGCCGGGGGCTACACCTTC.